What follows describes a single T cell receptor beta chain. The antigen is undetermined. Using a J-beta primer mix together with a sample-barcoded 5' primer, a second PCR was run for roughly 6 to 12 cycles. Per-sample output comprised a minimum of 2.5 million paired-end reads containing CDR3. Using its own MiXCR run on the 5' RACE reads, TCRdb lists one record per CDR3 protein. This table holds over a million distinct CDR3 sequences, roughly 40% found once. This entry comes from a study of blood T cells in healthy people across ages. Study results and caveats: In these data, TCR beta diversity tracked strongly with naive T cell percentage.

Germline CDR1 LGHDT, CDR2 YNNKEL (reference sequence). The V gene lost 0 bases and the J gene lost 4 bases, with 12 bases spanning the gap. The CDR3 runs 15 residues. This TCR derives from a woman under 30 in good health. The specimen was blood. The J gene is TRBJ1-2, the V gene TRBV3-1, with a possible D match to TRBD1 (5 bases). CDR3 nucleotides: TGTGCCAGCAGCCAAGATCTGGGAGGGACCTATGGCTACACCTTC. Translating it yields CASSQDLGGTYGYTF.